The rows below give T cell receptor beta chains drawn from one sample of a study of blood T cell repertoires in COVID-19. Only in-frame clones appear in the TCRdb table, and some are missing; sequencing was by immunoSEQ multiplex PCR. The top ten hold more than 4% of the sample, which has approximately 250,000 clones, 84% seen once. The source material was peripheral blood. The source of these receptors is a man aged 45-65 years with acute or convalescent COVID-19. Both conserved end residues are trimmed from each CDR3. Fields, in order: clone size, J gene, V gene, CDR3 protein. The size field is filled for only some rows; it gives once, few, many or a size class.

-	TRBJ1-4	TRBV6-5	ASSYTGTANEKLF
-	TRBJ1-1	TRBV5-6	ASSQGAEAF
-	TRBJ2-7	TRBV5-6	ASSWRLSAYEQY
-	TRBJ1-3	TRBV9	ASSVDPQDRVISGNTIY
-	TRBJ2-5	TRBV18	ASSPSGGAGTQY
once	TRBJ1-4	TRBV3-1/TRBV3-2	ASSRQTTNEKLF
-	TRBJ1-1	TRBV13	ASSPDRAWAEAF
-	TRBJ2-7	TRBV7-7	ASSSSLRGLSSYEQY
-	TRBJ2-7	TRBV30	AWRTSGGGLNEQY
-	TRBJ1-1	TRBV3-1/TRBV3-2	ASSPTGLNTEAF
-	TRBJ2-7	TRBV24-1	ATSDPGRPYEQY
once	TRBJ1-2	TRBV12-3/TRBV12-4	ASSFPGHGYT
-	TRBJ2-7	TRBV4-2	ASSQTLLTGGQNEQY
-	TRBJ1-4	TRBV4-1	ASSPLLYEKLF
few	TRBJ1-1	TRBV11-2	ASSLADSPNTEAF
-	TRBJ2-7	TRBV27	ASTSAGYEQY
few	TRBJ1-2	TRBV19	ASSIGGGDFNYGYT
-	TRBJ1-2	TRBV6-5	ASRDVGHYGYGYT
-	TRBJ1-1	TRBV27	ASTRDRGYMNTEAF
-	TRBJ1-1	TRBV5-6	ASSLQGKAF
-	TRBJ2-1	TRBV9	ASSLKGQGYNEQF
-	TRBJ2-1	TRBV12-3/TRBV12-4	ASSLGGHNEQF
-	TRBJ1-4	TRBV19	ASRLVGGNEKLF
-	TRBJ1-5	TRBV28	ASSQGWWADQPQH
-	TRBJ2-7	TRBV13	ASSPVQGGPYEQY
-	TRBJ2-5	TRBV11-2	ASSLAPGGGSQETQY
-	TRBJ1-6	TRBV9	ASSVGLSSYNSPLH
once	TRBJ1-3	TRBV10-3	AISESRTGVGNTIY
-	TRBJ2-7	TRBV11-3	ASSSDPGGWQY
-	TRBJ1-5	TRBV12-5	ASGSRVNQPQH
-	TRBJ2-5	TRBV5-1	ASRRGGYQETQY
-	TRBJ2-2	TRBV14	ASSPWTGSNTGELF
few	TRBJ2-1	TRBV3-1/TRBV3-2	ASSQVRQGLEQF